The 18 T cell receptor beta chains below all came from one sample that was sequenced in a study of technical replicates of blood from a few donors. The table came from immunoSEQ multiplex PCR; TCRdb's copy has only in-frame clones and leaves some out. The sample carries roughly 80,000 clones, about 88% recorded once. Sequences were obtained from T cells isolated from PBMCs. These receptors were obtained from a human donor in good health.

The chain employs TRBV29-1 and TRBJ1-1; D is uncertain. The CDR3 contains 13 residues. Germline CDR1 reads SQVTM; CDR2 reads ANQGSEA. V dropped 1 base and J dropped 1 base, with 7 bases sitting between them. CDR3 in amino acids: CSVEAGGNTEAFF. The CDR3 nucleotides read TGCAGCGTTGAAGCAGGAGGGAACACTGAAGCTTTCTTT.

This chain connects TRBV2 to TRBJ1-5; no clear D gene. The CDR3 is made up of 14 amino acids. From germline, CDR1 is SNHLY and CDR2 FYNNEI. V was trimmed by 3 bases and J by 6 bases, leaving 12 bases between them. In nucleotides, the CDR3 is TGTGCCAGCAGTGAGATAGCAGCTGGTCAGCCCCAGCATTTT. Translation: CASSEIAAGQPQHF. The entire variable domain, with the rest obtained from reference TRBV2 and TRBJ1-5, is as follows: EPEVTQTPSHQVTQMGQEVILRCVPISNHLYFYWYRQILGQKVEFLVSFYNNEISEKSEIFDDQFSVERPDGSNFTLKIRSTKLEDSAMYFCASSEIAAGQPQHFGDGTRLSIL.

V is TRBV19 and J is TRBJ1-1; 8 bases line up with TRBD1. V was pared by 3 bases and J by 10 bases, with 7 bases of the junction left unmatched. The CDR3 is 13 amino acids. The germline CDR1 and CDR2 sequences are LNHDA and SQIVND (reference sequence). The DNA for the CDR3 is TGTGCCAGTAGTATGGAGATTGGGACAGGAGCTTTCTTT. It translates to CASSMEIGTGAFF.

CDR3 sequence (DNA): TGCAGCGTCCAACGGGGATACGAGCAGTACTTC. It specifies CSVQRGYEQYF. This chain links TRBV29-1 with TRBJ2-7; the D gene is possibly TRBD2 (5 bases). CDR3 size: 11 residues. CDR1 SQVTM and CDR2 ANQGSEA come from the germline V gene. The ends were cut back, 6 bases at V and 4 bases at J, with 10 bases in the middle.

This clone was detected a few times. The chain employs TRBV30 and TRBJ2-4; 8 positions match TRBD2. This CDR3 spans 18 amino acids. V lost 3 bases and J lost 3; bases outside the gene matches: 16. Germline V gene lookup returns CDR1 GTSNPN and CDR2 SVGIG (reference sequence). The CDR3 coding sequence is TGTGCCTGGAGCCCTATTAAATTGCGGGAGGTAGACAAAAACATTCAGTACTTC. Translation gives CAWSPIKLREVDKNIQYF.

This clone was observed once. The J gene is TRBJ1-2, the V gene TRBV18, with no clear D. Germline V gives CDR1 KGHSH, CDR2 LQKENI. The CDR3 is 15 residues long. V was clipped by 0 bases and J by 0 bases, with 8 bases between them. The chain's CDR3 is CASSPPSLANYGYTF. The CDR3 DNA follows: TGTGCCAGCTCACCACCGAGCCTAGCTAACTATGGCTACACCTTC. Combining the CDR3 with reference TRBV18 and TRBJ1-2 gives the whole variable domain NAGVMQNPRHLVRRRGQEARLRCSPMKGHSHVYWYRQLPEEGLKFMVYLQKENIIDESGMPKERFSAEFPKEGPSILRIQQVVRGDSAAYFCASSPPSLANYGYTFGSGTRLTVV.

The chain recombines TRBV20-1 with TRBJ2-3; D call uncertain. CDR1 is DFQATT and CDR2 is SNEGSKA in the germline V gene (reference sequence). CDR3 length: 10 amino acids. The DNA of the CDR3 is TGCACCGACCAGGCAGATACGCAGTATTTT. This translates into CTDQADTQYF.

The chain carries TRBV28 and TRBJ1-2; D uncertain. CDR1 is MDHEN and CDR2 is SYDVKM in the germline V gene. The length of the CDR3 is 14 residues. V was shortened by 2 bases and J by 4 bases, with 11 bases between the two germline ends. The CDR3 nucleotides read TGTGCCAGCAGTTTAACAGCAACCTTCTATGGCTACACCTTC. This sequence encodes CASSLTATFYGYTF.

This clone was observed once. The rearrangement uses TRBV6-1 and TRBJ2-1, with 9 bases identical to TRBD1. With 5 bases clipped from V and 7 bases from J, the junction kept 9 bases outside the gene matches. Germline loops: CDR1 MNHNS, CDR2 SASEGT. The CDR3 runs to 15 residues. In nucleotides, the CDR3 is TGTGCCAGCAGTCCAAGGCCGGGACAGGGTAATGAGCAGTTCTTC. It encodes CASSPRPGQGNEQFF.

This clone was picked up a small number of times. The J gene is TRBJ1-1, the V gene TRBV23-1; D gene uncertain. TRBV23-1 belongs to the ORF category, with a function that is uncertain. Trimming pared 3 bases from V and 0 bases from J, leaving 11 bases between. The CDR3 consists of 15 residues. The CDR3, as DNA: TGCGCCAGCAGTCAGCCTGAACACATGAACACTGAAGCTTTCTTT. This translates into CASSQPEHMNTEAFF.

Concerning this clone: At one boundary the junction diverges from the germline segment, which might be a read error. The rearrangement links TRBV4-3 to TRBJ1-1; D may be TRBD1 (6 bases). CDR3 length: 16 amino acids. The germline gives CDR1 LGHNA, CDR2 YSLEER. Written as DNA, the CDR3 is TGCGCCAGCAGGCAAGATCGGGGGGCCGTGAACACTGAAGCTTTCTTT. It encodes CASRQDRGAVNTEAFF.

V gene TRBV7-8 combines with J gene TRBJ1-2; D unclear. CDR3 length: 16 amino acids. Germline CDR1 SGHVS, CDR2 FQNEAQ. The V and J ends lost 1 base and 3 bases respectively, with 15 bases between them. This CDR3 is CASSLDPGSRYYGYTF. In DNA form, the CDR3 reads TGTGCCAGCAGCTTAGATCCAGGCAGCCGTTACTATGGCTACACCTTC.

The gene calls are TRBV10-3 and TRBJ2-7; 7 nucleotides align to TRBD2. The V segment lost 10 bases and the J segment 5 bases; nucleotides outside the gene matches: 11. This CDR3 comprises 13 residues. Germline CDR1 and CDR2: ENHRY and SYGVKD. The DNA for the CDR3 is TGTGCCACTTCGGCGGGAGTCGACCACGAGCAGTACTTC. Protein sequence: CATSAGVDHEQYF.

This chain uses TRBV19 with TRBJ1-2; TRBD1 matches at 7 bases. V trimming: 6 bases; J trimming: 4 bases; junction bases outside the gene matches: 11. The CDR3 has 15 amino acids. Germline CDR1 is LNHDA and CDR2 is SQIVND (reference sequence). CDR3 loop: CASSSPGTDSYGYTF. The DNA of the CDR3 is TGTGCCAGTAGCAGTCCCGGGACAGATTCCTATGGCTACACCTTC. Drawing the rest from reference TRBV19 and TRBJ1-2, the complete variable domain is DGGITQSPKYLFRKEGQNVTLSCEQNLNHDAMYWYRQDPGQGLRLIYYSQIVNDFQKGDIAEGYSVSREKKESFPLTVTSAQKNPTAFYLCASSSPGTDSYGYTFGSGTRLTVV.

This chain connects TRBV29-1 to TRBJ1-2; D is undetermined. The CDR3 consists of 12 residues. Germline V gene data show CDR1 as SQVTM and CDR2 as ANQGSEA. Trimming took 7 bases from V and 4 from J, leaving 13 bases between them. DNA for the CDR3: TGCAGCGCTGGCGGCAACGGCTATGGCTACACCTTC. This codes for CSAGGNGYGYTF.

The chain employs TRBV6-1 and TRBJ2-3; 12 bases map to TRBD2. Germline CDR1 is MNHNS and CDR2 is SASEGT. V shed 10 bases and J 2 bases; nucleotides not matched to a gene: 4. The CDR3 is 14 amino acids. The DNA of the CDR3 is TGTGCCACCCGGACTAGCGGGAACACAGATACGCAGTATTTT. Protein product: CATRTSGNTDTQYF.

V usage is TRBV5-4 and J usage is TRBJ2-7; 10 nucleotides agree with TRBD2. From germline, CDR1 is SGHNT and CDR2 YYREEE (reference sequence). CDR3 length: 12 residues. The V and J ends lost 4 bases and 7 bases, in that order; junction bases with no gene match: 2. CDR3 loop: CASSTGLAEQYF. The DNA of the CDR3 is TGTGCCAGCAGCACGGGACTAGCGGAGCAGTACTTC.

The V call is TRBV9, the J call TRBJ1-2; 8 nucleotides match TRBD1. The ends lost 4 bases at V and 6 bases at J; junction bases unmatched: 8. The CDR3 length is 14 residues. CDR1 SGDLS and CDR2 YYNGEE come from the germline V gene. CDR3 sequence: CASSPQGVLDGYTF. CDR3 nucleotides: TGTGCCAGCAGCCCACAGGGGGTCCTTGATGGCTACACCTTC.